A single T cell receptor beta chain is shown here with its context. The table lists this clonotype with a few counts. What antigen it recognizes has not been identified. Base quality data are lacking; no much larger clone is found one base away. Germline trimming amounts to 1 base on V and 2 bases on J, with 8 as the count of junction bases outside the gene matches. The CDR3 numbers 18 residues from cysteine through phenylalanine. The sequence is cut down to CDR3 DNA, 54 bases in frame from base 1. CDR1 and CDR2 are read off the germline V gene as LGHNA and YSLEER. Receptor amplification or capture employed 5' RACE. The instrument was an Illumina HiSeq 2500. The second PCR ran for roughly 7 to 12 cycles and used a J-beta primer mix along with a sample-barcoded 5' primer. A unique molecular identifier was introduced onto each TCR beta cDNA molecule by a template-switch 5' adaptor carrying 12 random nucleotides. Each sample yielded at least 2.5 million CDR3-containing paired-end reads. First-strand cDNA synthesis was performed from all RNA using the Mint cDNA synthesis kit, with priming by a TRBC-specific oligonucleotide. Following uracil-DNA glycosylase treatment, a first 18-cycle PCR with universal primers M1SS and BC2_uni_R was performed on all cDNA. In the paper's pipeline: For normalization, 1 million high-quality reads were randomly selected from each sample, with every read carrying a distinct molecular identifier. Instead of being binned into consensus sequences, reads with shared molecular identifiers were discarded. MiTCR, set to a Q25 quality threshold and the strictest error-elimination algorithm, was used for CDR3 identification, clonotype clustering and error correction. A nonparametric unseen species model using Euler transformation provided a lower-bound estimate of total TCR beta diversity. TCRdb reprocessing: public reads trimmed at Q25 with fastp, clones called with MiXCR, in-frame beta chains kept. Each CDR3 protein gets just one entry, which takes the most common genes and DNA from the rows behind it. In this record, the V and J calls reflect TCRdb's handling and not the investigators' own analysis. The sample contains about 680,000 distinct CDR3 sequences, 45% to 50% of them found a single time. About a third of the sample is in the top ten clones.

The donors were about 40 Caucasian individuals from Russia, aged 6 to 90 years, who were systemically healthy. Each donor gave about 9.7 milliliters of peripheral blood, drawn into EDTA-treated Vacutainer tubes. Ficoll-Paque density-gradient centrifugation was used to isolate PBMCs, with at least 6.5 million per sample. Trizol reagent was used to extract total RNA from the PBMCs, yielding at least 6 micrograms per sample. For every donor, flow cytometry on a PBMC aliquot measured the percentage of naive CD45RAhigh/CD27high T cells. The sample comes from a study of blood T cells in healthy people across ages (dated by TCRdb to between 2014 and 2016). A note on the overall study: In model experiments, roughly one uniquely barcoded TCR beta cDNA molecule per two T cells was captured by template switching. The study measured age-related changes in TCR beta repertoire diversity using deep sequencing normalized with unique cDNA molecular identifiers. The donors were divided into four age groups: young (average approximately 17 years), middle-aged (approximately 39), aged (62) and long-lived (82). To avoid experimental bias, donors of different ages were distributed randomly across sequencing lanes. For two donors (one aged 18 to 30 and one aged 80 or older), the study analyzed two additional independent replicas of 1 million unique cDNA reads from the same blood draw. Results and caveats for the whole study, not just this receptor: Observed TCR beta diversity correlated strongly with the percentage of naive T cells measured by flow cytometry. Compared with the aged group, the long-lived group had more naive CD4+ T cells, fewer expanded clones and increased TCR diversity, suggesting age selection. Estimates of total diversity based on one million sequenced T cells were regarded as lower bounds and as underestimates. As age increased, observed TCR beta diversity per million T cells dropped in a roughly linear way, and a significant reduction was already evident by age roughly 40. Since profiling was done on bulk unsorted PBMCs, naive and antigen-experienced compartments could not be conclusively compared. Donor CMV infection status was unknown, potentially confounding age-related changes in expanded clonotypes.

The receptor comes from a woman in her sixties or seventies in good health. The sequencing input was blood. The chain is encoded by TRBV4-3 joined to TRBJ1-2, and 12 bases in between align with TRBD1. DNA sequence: TGCGCCAGCAGCCAAGCCCCGGGACAGGGGGCGCGGAACTATGGCTACACCTTC. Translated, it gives CASSQAPGQGARNYGYTF.